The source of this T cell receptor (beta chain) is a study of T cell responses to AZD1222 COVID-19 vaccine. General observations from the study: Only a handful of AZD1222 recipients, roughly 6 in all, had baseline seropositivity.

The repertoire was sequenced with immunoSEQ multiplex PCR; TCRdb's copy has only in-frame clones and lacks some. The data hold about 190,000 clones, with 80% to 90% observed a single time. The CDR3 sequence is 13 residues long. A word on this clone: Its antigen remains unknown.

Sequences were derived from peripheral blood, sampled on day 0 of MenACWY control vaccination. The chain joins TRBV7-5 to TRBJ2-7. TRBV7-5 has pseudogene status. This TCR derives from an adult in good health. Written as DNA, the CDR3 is TGTGCCAGAACCAGAGGGGGGAACTACGAGCAGTACTTC. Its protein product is CARTRGGNYEQYF.